The clone carrying this T cell receptor (beta chain) showed up many times. Antigen specificity is unknown. Germline CDR1 SEHNR, CDR2 FQNEAQ (reference sequence). The CDR3 has 17 amino acids. Trimming shortened V by 5 bases and J by 1 base, and 18 bases separated the two germline ends. Once cultured for approximately eleven days, the cells underwent separation to obtain CD4+ T cells. This person caught SARS-CoV-2 sometime from March to December 2020, and PCR testing confirmed the infection. IL-2 medium was substituted for half the medium on days 3 and 7. This sample was included in a study of vaccination effects on CD4 cells after COVID-19. Profiled with immunoSEQ multiplex PCR; TCRdb holds only in-frame clones, not every one. The sample consists of roughly 60,000 clones, 72% of them appearing once. Points from the study as a whole: Clones arising from infection and from vaccination showed marked clonal contraction late after vaccination. Mainly new vaccine-induced clones made up the post-vaccine spike-reactive clones in convalescents.

The sequence was collected from a human donor who had a prior SARS-CoV-2 infection. The starting material was CD4+ T cells from PBMCs cultured without peptide, obtained before COVID-19 vaccination. The genes are TRBV7-9 and TRBJ2-1, with D possibly being TRBD2 (5 bases). CDR3 DNA: TGTGCCAGCAGCCCTGCTCCAGGCAGCGGTTCCTACAATGAGCAGTTCTTC. Translation: CASSPAPGSGSYNEQFF.